The T cell receptor (beta chain) described here comes from a study of blood T cell repertoires in COVID-19. For the study at large: The analysed material was cDNA or gDNA that came from T cells, B-cell-depleted T cells, or PBMCs.

This CDR3 is built from 15 residues. Germline V gives CDR1 MDHEN, CDR2 SYDVKM. V trimming: 6 bases; J trimming: 7 bases; junction bases outside the gene matches: 8. Libraries were prepared by immunoSEQ multiplex PCR; TCRdb keeps only in-frame clonotypes and omits some of them. The sample consists of 250,000 or so clones, about nine tenths of them appearing once. The sequence was obtained from a woman in her twenties or thirties with active or convalescent COVID-19. V gene TRBV28 combines with J gene TRBJ2-1; 11 bases match TRBD2. Material for sequencing was peripheral blood. CDR3 nucleotides: TGTGCCAGCAGGAGGATAGCGGGGGGGCGGAATGAGCAGTTCTTC. Translation gives CASRRIAGGRNEQFF.